The 13 T cell receptor beta chains below were found in one sample sequenced in a study of human T cells and chemical hapten exposure. MiXCR was run by TCRdb on the RACE reads, yielding one entry per CDR3 protein. The table has roughly 60,000 distinct CDR3 sequences, roughly 12% seen once. As for time point: patch test 3, about 24 weeks after DPC sensitization. Treatment of the sample: therapeutic diphenylcyclopropenone sensitization with weekly scalp DPC. Sequenced here: whole blood, sampled in connection with sensitization to the hapten diphenylcyclopropenone (DPC). Receptors originate from a man in his thirties or forties with alopecia areata. Some clones in this sample may be carry-over from other donors' samples.

This chain connects TRBV3-1 to TRBJ2-7; 8 bases match TRBD2. Trimming removed 3 bases from V and 0 bases from J; junction bases left unmatched: 4. CDR3 length: 15 residues. Germline assignment: CDR1 LGHDT and CDR2 YNNKEL (reference sequence). This chain's CDR3 is CASSQTSADSYEQYF. CDR3 sequence (DNA): TGTGCCAGCAGCCAGACTAGCGCCGACTCCTACGAGCAGTACTTC.

This chain uses TRBV6-5 with TRBJ2-3; D remains unclear. Germline V gene sequence: CDR1 MNHEY, CDR2 SVGAGI. The V and J ends lost 4 bases and 3 bases respectively, with 5 bases between them. The CDR3 runs to 12 residues. Written as DNA, the CDR3 is TGTGCCAGCAGTTCGCCTACAGATACGCAGTATTTT. Its translation is CASSSPTDTQYF.

This clonotype was recorded many times. The rearrangement joins TRBV2 to TRBJ1-5; 9 nucleotides line up with TRBD1. CDR1 is SNHLY, CDR2 FYNNEI, per germline. The CDR3 has 14 amino acids. V dropped 7 bases and J dropped 9; count of bases not matched to a gene: 10. Here the CDR3 DNA reads TGTGCCAGCATGGAACGGACAGGGGAGACGCCCCAGCATTTT. Protein sequence: CASMERTGETPQHF.

This sequence joins TRBV5-1 and TRBJ2-7; 7 bases match TRBD1. The germline gives CDR1 SGHRS, CDR2 YFSETQ. With V trimmed by 0 bases and J by 3 bases, 9 bases remained unmatched. The CDR3 totals 16 residues. The CDR3 DNA sequence: TGCGCCAGCAGCTTGGTGATGGGACAGAGGAACTACGAGCAGTACTTC. It specifies CASSLVMGQRNYEQYF. The variable domain in full, with the rest retrieved from reference TRBV5-1 and TRBJ2-7, is KAGVTQTPRYLIKTRGQQVTLSCSPISGHRSVSWYQQTPGQGLQFLFEYFSETQRNKGNFPGRFSGRQFSNSRSEMNVSTLELGDSALYLCASSLVMGQRNYEQYFGPGTRLTVT.

This clonotype was picked up many times. This rearrangement joins TRBV2 to TRBJ2-7; TRBD1 aligns across 10 bases. Germline CDR1 is SNHLY and CDR2 is FYNNEI. With V trimmed by 6 bases and J by 3 bases, 11 bases remained unmatched. The CDR3 loop spans 16 amino acids. CDR3 bases: TGTGCCAGCAGACACCGGGACAGGGGTCTGGGCTACGAGCAGTACTTC. This codes for CASRHRDRGLGYEQYF.

The table lists this clonotype with a few counts. This chain joins TRBV29-1 and TRBJ1-3; possible D gene TRBD1, 5 bases. This CDR3 spans 14 amino acids. Trimming removed 8 bases from V and 6 bases from J, with 20 bases in between. Germline V gene lookup returns CDR1 SQVTM and CDR2 ANQGSEA. CDR3 nucleotide sequence: TGCAGCATCGCATTGGGGGGGGACGAAAACACCATATATTTT. This translates into CSIALGGDENTIYF.

Details on this clonotype: A much bigger clone sits one base away, suggesting this may be a read error. The rearrangement joins TRBV27 to TRBJ1-6; perhaps TRBD1 as D (5 bases). This CDR3 spans 15 amino acids. Trimming took off 6 bases at V and 12 bases at J, with 21 bases between the two ends. Germline values: CDR1 MNHEY, CDR2 SMNVEV (reference sequence). The CDR3 DNA follows: TGTGCCAGCAGCGGGAACCGGGACGGCGGGAGACCCCTCCACTTT. Amino acids: CASSGNRDGGRPLHF.

This chain joins TRBV5-1 and TRBJ1-1, with 7 positions matching TRBD1. V lost 6 bases, J lost 1 base, and 3 bases stayed unmatched. The CDR3 is made up of 13 amino acids. The germline V gene encodes CDR1 SGHRS and CDR2 YFSETQ. CDR3 nucleotides: TGCGCCAGCAACACAGGGGAGAACACTGAAGCTTTCTTT. Protein: CASNTGENTEAFF.

V and J are TRBV5-5 and TRBJ2-2; D possibly corresponds to TRBD1 (6 bases). Per germline, CDR1 SGHKS and CDR2 YYEKEE (reference sequence). V lost 7 bases and J lost 1, with 11 bases in between. This CDR3 contains 14 residues. This CDR3 is CASGPGQNTGELFF. Here the CDR3 DNA reads TGTGCCAGCGGCCCGGGACAGAACACCGGGGAGCTGTTTTTT.

This clonotype has just a few counts. This chain joins TRBV4-3 and TRBJ1-6; TRBD1 agrees at 8 bases. CDR1 is LGHNA, CDR2 YSLEER, per germline. V trimming: 4 bases; J trimming: 8 bases; junction bases outside the gene matches: 7. CDR3 length: 15 residues. CDR3 sequence: CASSRGQGADSPLHF. CDR3 bases: TGCGCCAGCAGCCGCGGACAGGGAGCGGATTCACCCCTCCACTTT.

This clonotype has a count of ten or more. The chain recombines TRBV3-1 with TRBJ1-1; tentatively, D is TRBD1 (5 bases). Germline-derived CDR1 and CDR2 are LGHDT and YNNKEL (reference sequence). This CDR3 is built from 14 residues. V lost 2 bases and J lost 2, with 9 bases in between. This chain's CDR3 is CASSQWTRNTEAFF. CDR3 coding DNA: TGTGCCAGCAGCCAATGGACACGTAACACTGAAGCTTTCTTT.

The chain has TRBV28 and TRBJ1-2, with a possible D match to TRBD1 (6 bases). CDR1 MDHEN and CDR2 SYDVKM come from the germline V gene. The CDR3 covers 16 residues. The V end lost 6 bases, the J end lost 5 bases, and 22 bases lay between the germline ends. Written as DNA, the CDR3 is TGTGCCAGCAGGACCCCCTCCGGGGAGGGGGTTTATGGCTACACCTTC. Translating it yields CASRTPSGEGVYGYTF.

For this clonotype: This clone may be a read error of a much larger clone one base away. This chain links TRBV6-2 or TRBV6-3 with TRBJ2-5; 9 bases agree with TRBD1. The V gene's germline CDR1 is MNHEY and CDR2 SVGEGT. This CDR3 region has 15 residues. This CDR3 reads CTSSYGTGNQETQYF. CDR3 in DNA: TGTACCAGCAGTTACGGGACAGGGAACCAAGAGACCCAGTACTTC.